The sequence of this T cell receptor (beta chain) was determined in a study of T cell repertoires in cytomegalovirus infection. Study observations and caveats: In two of eight donors, the top clonotype was HLA-C-restricted CMV-specific.

This clonotype was seen a few times. Its antigen is unknown. TCRdb reprocessed the reads with MiXCR, giving one entry per CDR3 protein. The data contain 450,000 to 600,000 distinct CDR3 sequences, approximately 40% of them singletons. Trimming cost V 1 base and J 7 bases, with 20 bases left between them. Per germline, CDR1 MGHRA and CDR2 YSYEKL. The CDR3 consists of 17 residues. The rearrangement joins TRBV4-1 to TRBJ2-1; D is possibly TRBD2 (6 bases). This sequence originates from a human donor in good health (CMV status not recorded). Some clones in this sample may be carry-over from other donors' samples. The sample consisted of cultured PBMCs, taken from culture after CMV antigen stimulation. CDR3 protein: CASSQVAVAGSLNEQFF. CDR3 coding DNA: TGCGCCAGCAGCCAAGTGGCTGTGGCGGGGTCCTTAAATGAGCAGTTCTTC.